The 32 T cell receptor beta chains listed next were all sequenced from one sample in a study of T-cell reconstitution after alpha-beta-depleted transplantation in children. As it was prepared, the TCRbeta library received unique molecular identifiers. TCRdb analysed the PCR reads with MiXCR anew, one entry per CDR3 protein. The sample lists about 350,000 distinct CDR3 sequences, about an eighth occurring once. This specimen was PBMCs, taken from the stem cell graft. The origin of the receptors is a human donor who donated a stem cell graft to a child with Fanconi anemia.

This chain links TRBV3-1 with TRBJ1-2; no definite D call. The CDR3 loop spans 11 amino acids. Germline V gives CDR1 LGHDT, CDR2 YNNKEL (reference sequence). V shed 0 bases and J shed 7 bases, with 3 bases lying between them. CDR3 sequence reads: CASSQEGGYTF. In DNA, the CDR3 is TGTGCCAGCAGCCAAGAGGGTGGCTACACCTTC.

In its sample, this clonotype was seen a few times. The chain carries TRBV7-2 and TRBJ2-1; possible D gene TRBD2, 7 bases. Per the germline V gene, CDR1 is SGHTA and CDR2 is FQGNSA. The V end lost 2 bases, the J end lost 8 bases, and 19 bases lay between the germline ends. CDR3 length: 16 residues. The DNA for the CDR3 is TGTGCCAGCAGCTTATTAACGGGGGGCTGGAGGGATGAGCAGTTCTTC. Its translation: CASSLLTGGWRDEQFF.

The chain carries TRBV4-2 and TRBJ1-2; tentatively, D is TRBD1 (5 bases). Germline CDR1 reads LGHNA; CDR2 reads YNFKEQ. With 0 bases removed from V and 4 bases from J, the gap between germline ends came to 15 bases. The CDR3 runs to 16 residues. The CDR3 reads CASSQEGTQISYGYTF. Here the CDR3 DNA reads TGTGCCAGCAGCCAAGAGGGGACCCAAATTTCCTATGGCTACACCTTC.

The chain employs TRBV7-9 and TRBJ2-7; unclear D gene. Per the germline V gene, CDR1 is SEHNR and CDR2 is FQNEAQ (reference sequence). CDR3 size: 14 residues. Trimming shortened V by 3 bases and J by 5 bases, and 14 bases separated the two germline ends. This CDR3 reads CASSFTLSKDEQYF. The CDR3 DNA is TGTGCCAGCAGCTTTACCCTCTCGAAGGACGAGCAGTACTTC.

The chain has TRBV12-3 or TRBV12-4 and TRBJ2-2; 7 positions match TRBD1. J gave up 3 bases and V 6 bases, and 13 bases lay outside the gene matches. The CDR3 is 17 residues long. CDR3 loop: CASSRDRRGLDTGELFF. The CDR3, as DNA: TGTGCCAGCAGCCGGGACAGACGAGGGTTGGACACCGGGGAGCTGTTTTTT.

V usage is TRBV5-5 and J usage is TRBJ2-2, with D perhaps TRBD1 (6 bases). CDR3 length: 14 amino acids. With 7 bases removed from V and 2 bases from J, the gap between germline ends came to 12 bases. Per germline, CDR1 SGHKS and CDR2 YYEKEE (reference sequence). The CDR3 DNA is TGTGCCAGCGCCTGGGGGCACAACACCGGGGAGCTGTTTTTT. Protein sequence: CASAWGHNTGELFF.

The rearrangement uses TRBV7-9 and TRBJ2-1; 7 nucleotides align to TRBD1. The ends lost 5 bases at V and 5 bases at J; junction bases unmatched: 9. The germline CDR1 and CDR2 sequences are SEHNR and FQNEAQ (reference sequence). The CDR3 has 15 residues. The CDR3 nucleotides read TGTGCCAGCAGCCTCACAGGGGCTTACAACAATGAGCAGTTCTTC. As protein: CASSLTGAYNNEQFF.

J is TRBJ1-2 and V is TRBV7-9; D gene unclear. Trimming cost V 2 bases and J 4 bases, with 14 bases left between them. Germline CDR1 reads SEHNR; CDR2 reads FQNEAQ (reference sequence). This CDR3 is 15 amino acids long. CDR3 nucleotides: TGTGCCAGCAGCTTAAACGAGAAAGGTGGCTATGGCTACACCTTC. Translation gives CASSLNEKGGYGYTF.

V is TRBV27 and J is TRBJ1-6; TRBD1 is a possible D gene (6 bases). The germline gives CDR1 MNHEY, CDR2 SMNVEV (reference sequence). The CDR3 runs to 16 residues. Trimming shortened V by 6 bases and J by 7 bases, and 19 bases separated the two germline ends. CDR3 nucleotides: TGTGCCAGCAGCCCCTCCGGGTGGACAGACAATTCACCCCTCCACTTT. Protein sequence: CASSPSGWTDNSPLHF.

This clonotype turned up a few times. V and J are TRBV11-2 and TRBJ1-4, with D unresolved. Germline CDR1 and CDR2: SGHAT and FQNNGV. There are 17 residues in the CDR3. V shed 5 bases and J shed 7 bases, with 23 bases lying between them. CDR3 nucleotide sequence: TGTGCCAGCAGCCGAATGGAGGTCGCATCCTGGGGTGAAAAACTGTTTTTT. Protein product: CASSRMEVASWGEKLFF.

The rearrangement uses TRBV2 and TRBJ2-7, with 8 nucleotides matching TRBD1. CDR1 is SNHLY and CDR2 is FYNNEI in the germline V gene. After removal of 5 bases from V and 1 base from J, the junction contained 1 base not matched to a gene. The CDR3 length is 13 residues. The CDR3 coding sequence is TGTGCCAGCAGTCGACAGGGGTCCTACGAGCAGTACGTC. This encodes CASSRQGSYEQYV.

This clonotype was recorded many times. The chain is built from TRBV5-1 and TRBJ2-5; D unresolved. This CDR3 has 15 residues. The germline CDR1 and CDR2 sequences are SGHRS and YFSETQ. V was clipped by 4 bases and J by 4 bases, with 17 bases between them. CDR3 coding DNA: TGCGCCAGCAGCCCAAGACCGATTAATGGAGAGACCCAGTACTTC. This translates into CASSPRPINGETQYF.

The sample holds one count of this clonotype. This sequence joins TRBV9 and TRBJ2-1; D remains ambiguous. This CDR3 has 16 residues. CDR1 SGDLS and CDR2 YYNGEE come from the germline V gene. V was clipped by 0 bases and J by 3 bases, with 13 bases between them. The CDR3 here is CASSVDDGTSYNEQFF. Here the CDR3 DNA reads TGTGCCAGCAGCGTAGATGACGGAACCAGCTACAATGAGCAGTTCTTC.

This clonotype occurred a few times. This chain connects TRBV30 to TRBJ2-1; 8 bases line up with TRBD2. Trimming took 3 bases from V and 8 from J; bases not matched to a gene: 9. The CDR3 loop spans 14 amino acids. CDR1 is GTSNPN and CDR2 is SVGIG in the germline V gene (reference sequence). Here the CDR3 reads CAWRRAGGLYEQFF. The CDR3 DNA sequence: TGTGCCTGGAGGCGGGCGGGGGGTCTATATGAGCAGTTCTTC.

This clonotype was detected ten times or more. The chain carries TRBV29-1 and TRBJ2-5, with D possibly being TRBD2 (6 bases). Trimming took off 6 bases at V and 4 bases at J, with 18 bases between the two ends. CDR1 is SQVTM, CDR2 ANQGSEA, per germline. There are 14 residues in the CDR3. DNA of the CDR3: TGCAGCGTCGCCCGGGACTCCGGCTCAGAGACCCAGTACTTC. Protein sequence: CSVARDSGSETQYF.

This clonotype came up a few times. The CDR3 spells CSASGGPYNEQFF. DNA for the CDR3: TGCAGTGCTAGCGGGGGGCCCTACAATGAGCAGTTCTTC. The rearrangement joins TRBV20-1 to TRBJ2-1; tentative D call: TRBD2 (7 bases). The V and J ends lost 3 bases and 2 bases respectively, with 8 bases between them. The CDR3 spans 13 residues. CDR1 and CDR2 from the germline V gene are DFQATT and SNEGSKA (reference sequence).

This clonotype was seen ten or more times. The CDR3 DNA follows: TGTGCCAGCAGCTTCGGGACAGGGGGTGAGCAGTACGTC. Its translation: CASSFGTGGEQYV. The rearrangement links TRBV12-3 or TRBV12-4 to TRBJ2-7; 11 bases map to TRBD1. The CDR3 covers 13 residues. V shed 6 bases, J shed 7 bases, and the junction held 5 bases outside the gene matches.

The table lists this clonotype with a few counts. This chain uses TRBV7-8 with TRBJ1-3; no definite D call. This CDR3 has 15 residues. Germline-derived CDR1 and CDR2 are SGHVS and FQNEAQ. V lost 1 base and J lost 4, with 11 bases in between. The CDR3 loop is CASSLGLGIGNTIYF. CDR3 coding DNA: TGTGCCAGCAGCTTAGGGCTTGGAATCGGAAACACCATATATTTT.

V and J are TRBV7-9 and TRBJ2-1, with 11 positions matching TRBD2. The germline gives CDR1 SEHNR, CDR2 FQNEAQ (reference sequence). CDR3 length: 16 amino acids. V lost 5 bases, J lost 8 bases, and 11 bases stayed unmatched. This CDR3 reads CASSGSGGAYVYEQFF. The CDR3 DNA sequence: TGTGCCAGCAGCGGTAGCGGGGGGGCCTATGTGTATGAGCAGTTCTTC.

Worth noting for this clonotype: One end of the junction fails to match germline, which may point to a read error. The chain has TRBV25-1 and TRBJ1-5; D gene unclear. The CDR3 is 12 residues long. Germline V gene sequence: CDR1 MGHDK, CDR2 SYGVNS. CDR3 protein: CASSATNQPQHF. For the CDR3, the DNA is TGTGCCAGCAGTGCCACTAATCAGCCCCAACATTTT. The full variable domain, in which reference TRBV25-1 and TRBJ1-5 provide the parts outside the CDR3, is EADIYQTPRYLVIGTGKKITLECSQTMGHDKMYWYQQDPGMELHLIHYSYGVNSTEKGDLSSESTVSRIRTEHFPLTLESARPSHTSQYLCASSATNQPQHFGDGTRLSIL.

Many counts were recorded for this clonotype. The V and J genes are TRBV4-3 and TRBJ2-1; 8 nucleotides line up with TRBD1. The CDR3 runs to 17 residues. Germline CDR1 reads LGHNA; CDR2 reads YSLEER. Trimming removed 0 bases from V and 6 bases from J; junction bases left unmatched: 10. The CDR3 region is CASSQEPDRVWGNEQFF. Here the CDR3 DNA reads TGCGCCAGCAGCCAAGAGCCGGACAGGGTGTGGGGCAATGAGCAGTTCTTC.

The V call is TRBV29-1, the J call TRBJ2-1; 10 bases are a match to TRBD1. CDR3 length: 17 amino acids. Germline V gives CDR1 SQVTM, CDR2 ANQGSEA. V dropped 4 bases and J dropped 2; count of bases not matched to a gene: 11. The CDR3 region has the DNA TGCAGCGTTGGGGACAGGGGATGGGGCGATACCTACAATGAGCAGTTCTTC. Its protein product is CSVGDRGWGDTYNEQFF.

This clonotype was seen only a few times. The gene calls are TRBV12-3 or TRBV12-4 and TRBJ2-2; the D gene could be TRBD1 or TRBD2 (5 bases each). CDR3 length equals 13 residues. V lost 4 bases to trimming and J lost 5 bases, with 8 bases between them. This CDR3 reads CASSWDGTGELFF. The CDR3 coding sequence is TGTGCCAGCAGTTGGGACGGGACCGGGGAGCTGTTTTTT.

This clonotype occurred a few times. The CDR3 nucleotides are TGCGCCAGCAGCTTACAGGGGGCCCTATCCACTGAAGCTTTCTTT. Translated: CASSLQGALSTEAFF. V and J are TRBV5-1 and TRBJ1-1; 9 bases are a match to TRBD1. This CDR3 region has 15 residues. Looked up from germline, CDR1 is SGHRS and CDR2 is YFSETQ. V dropped 2 bases and J dropped 4; count of bases not matched to a gene: 6.

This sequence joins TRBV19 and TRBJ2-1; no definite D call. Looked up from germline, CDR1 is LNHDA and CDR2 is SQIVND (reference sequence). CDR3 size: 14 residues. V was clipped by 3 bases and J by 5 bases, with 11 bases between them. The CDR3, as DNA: TGTGCCAGTAGTATCAGGAGCAGGAACAATGAGCAGTTCTTC. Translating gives CASSIRSRNNEQFF.

CDR3 DNA sequence: TGCGCCAGCAGCCAACCGCCCGGGAAGACAAGCACTGAAGCTTTCTTT. Its translation is CASSQPPGKTSTEAFF. This chain uses TRBV4-1 with TRBJ1-1; D not certain. In germline, CDR1 is MGHRA, CDR2 YSYEKL. Trimming pared 2 bases from V and 4 bases from J, leaving 17 bases between. CDR3 length: 16 residues.

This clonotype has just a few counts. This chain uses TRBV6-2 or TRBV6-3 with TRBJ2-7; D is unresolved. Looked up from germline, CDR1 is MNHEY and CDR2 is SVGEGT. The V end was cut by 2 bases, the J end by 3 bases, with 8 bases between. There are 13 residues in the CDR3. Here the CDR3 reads CASSYRIYYEQYF. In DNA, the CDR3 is TGTGCCAGCAGTTACCGGATCTACTACGAGCAGTACTTC.

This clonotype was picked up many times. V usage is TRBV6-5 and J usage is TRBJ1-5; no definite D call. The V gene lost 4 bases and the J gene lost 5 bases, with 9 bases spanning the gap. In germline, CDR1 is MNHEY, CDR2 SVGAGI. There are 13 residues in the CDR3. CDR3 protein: CASSFGPYQPQHF. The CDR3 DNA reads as TGTGCCAGCAGTTTTGGCCCCTATCAGCCCCAGCATTTT.

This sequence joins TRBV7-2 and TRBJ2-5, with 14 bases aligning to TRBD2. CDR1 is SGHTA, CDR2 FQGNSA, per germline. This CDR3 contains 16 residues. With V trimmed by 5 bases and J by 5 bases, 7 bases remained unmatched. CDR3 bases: TGTGCCAGCAGCGAAAGACTAGCGGGGGGGCACGAGACCCAGTACTTC. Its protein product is CASSERLAGGHETQYF.

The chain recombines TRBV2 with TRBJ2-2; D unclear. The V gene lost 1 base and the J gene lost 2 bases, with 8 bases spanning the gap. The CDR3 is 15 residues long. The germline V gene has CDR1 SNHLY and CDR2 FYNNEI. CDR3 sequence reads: CASSEVFKNTGELFF. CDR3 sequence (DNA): TGTGCCAGCAGTGAAGTGTTTAAAAACACCGGGGAGCTGTTTTTT.

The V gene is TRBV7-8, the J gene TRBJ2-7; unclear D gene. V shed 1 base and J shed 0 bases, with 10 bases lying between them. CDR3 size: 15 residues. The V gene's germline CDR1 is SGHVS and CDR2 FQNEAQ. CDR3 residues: CASSLVLTSSYEQYF. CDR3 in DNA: TGTGCCAGCAGCTTAGTGTTGACAAGCTCCTACGAGCAGTACTTC.

CDR3 loop: CASSERDNQETQYF. CDR3 bases: TGTGCCAGCAGTGAAAGGGACAACCAAGAGACCCAGTACTTC. The rearrangement links TRBV2 to TRBJ2-5; D may be TRBD1 (6 bases). Trimming took 2 bases from V and 0 from J, leaving 7 bases between them. The CDR3 length is 14 residues. CDR1 is SNHLY and CDR2 is FYNNEI in the germline V gene.